This note documents a single T cell receptor (beta chain) sequence. Its matching antigen is unknown. V lost 5 bases and J 4 bases, leaving 20 bases between the germline ends. There are 16 residues in the CDR3. Via MiXCR, TCRdb re-called the 5' RACE reads, giving one row per CDR3 protein. The sample consists of over 700,000 distinct CDR3 sequences, around a fifth of them appearing once. These data come from a study of CD8 T cells in ankylosing spondylitis. Study-level points and caveats: With a CD8+ phenotype, disease-linked clones were relatively rare in peripheral blood. Earlier work had already found some motif variants in reactive arthritis synovial fluid and blood. Among TCR beta sequences, a motif of eight highly homologous variants appeared characteristic of ankylosing spondylitis blood.

The origin of this receptor is a male donor with ankylosing spondylitis. The sample was blood, either unsorted or a sorted T cell fraction (not recorded which). The V and J genes are TRBV12-3 or TRBV12-4 and TRBJ2-5; D may be TRBD1 or TRBD2 (6 bases each). This chain's CDR3 is CASSPLIVGGRETQYF. The CDR3 DNA sequence: TGTGCCAGCAGTCCCTTGATAGTAGGGGGGCGAGAGACCCAGTACTTC.